This T cell receptor (beta chain) was identified in a study of long-term antiretroviral therapy in people with HIV. Each donor had at least one pre-ART and at least two post-ART PBMC samples. Study-level findings and limits: Missing from the dataset were any data on ART adherence, viral resistance or therapy changes.

As to this clone: Antigen specificity is unknown.

Running of the v3.0 immunoSEQ assay took place at survey level. For every sample, sequencing targeted roughly 40,000-50,000 T-cell genomes. Here immunoSEQ multiplex PCR was the method, and the copy in TCRdb shows in-frame clones only, minus some. In the table there are 15,000 to 20,000 clones, about 81% of which are singletons. The V end lost 4 bases, the J end lost 8 bases, and 24 bases lay between the germline ends. The CDR3 has 18 amino acids. CDR1 and CDR2 (germline): SGHAT, FQNNGV. The sequencing used unsorted PBMCs, collected 0.3 years after starting antiretroviral therapy. This chain connects TRBV11-2 to TRBJ1-6; maybe TRBD1 (6 bases). This clonotype was obtained from a man aged 18 to 30 with HIV. CDR3 coding DNA: TGTGCCAGCAGCTGGGGAGACTTGGGGGACAAACCGGATTCACCCCTCCACTTT. This sequence encodes CASSWGDLGDKPDSPLHF.